The 17 T cell receptor beta chains below all came from one sample that was sequenced in a study of technical replicates of blood from a few donors. Sequencing was performed with immunoSEQ multiplex PCR; in TCRdb, only in-frame clones are kept and a portion is missing. The sample has over 55,000 clones; 85% to 90% are singletons. Material for sequencing was PBMCs. The origin of the receptors is a human donor in good health. Some clones in this sample may be carry-over from other donors' samples.

The CDR3 sequence is CASGLVAGGETQYF. CDR3 DNA sequence: TGTGCTAGTGGTTTGGTAGCAGGGGGCGAGACCCAGTACTTC. The chain joins TRBV12-5 to TRBJ2-5; TRBD1 agrees at 8 bases. This CDR3 has 14 residues. Germline assignment: CDR1 LGHNT and CDR2 FRNRAP. V shed 0 bases and J 5 bases; nucleotides not matched to a gene: 2. Together with reference TRBV12-5 and TRBJ2-5, the CDR3 gives the full variable domain: DARVTQTPRHKVTEMGQEVTMRCQPILGHNTVFWYRQTMMQGLELLAYFRNRAPLDDSGMPKDRFSAEMPDATLATLKIQPSEPRDSAVYFCASGLVAGGETQYFGPGTRLLVL.

The CDR3 region is CASSQDSGMGGYTF. The CDR3 nucleotides read TGCGCCAGCAGCCAAGATTCAGGGATGGGAGGCTACACCTTC. The rearrangement links TRBV4-1 to TRBJ1-2, with D maybe TRBD1 (5 bases). The V end lost 0 bases, the J end lost 8 bases, and 13 bases lay between the germline ends. Germline assignment: CDR1 MGHRA and CDR2 YSYEKL. The CDR3 sequence is 14 residues long.

V and J are TRBV5-6 and TRBJ2-5; 8 bases line up with TRBD1. V lost 0 bases, J lost 0 bases, and 7 bases stayed unmatched. The CDR3 totals 17 residues. Germline values: CDR1 SGHDT, CDR2 YYEEEE. The CDR3 is CASSLARSGGYQETQYF. CDR3 DNA sequence: TGTGCCAGCAGCTTGGCCCGGTCAGGGGGCTACCAAGAGACCCAGTACTTC.

The chain recombines TRBV2 with TRBJ2-7; D gene uncertain. V lost 2 bases, J lost 4 bases, and 12 bases lay in between. Germline V CDR1 and CDR2: SNHLY, FYNNEI. The CDR3 consists of 14 residues. The CDR3 DNA reads TGTGCCAGCAGTGAATTAGGAGCTAGGTACGAGCAGTACTTC. Residues: CASSELGARYEQYF.

The gene calls are TRBV4-1 and TRBJ1-5, with 10 bases that match TRBD1. Trimming took 0 bases from V and 7 from J; bases not matched to a gene: 6. This CDR3 contains 16 residues. CDR1 and CDR2 from the germline V gene are MGHRA and YSYEKL. This chain's CDR3 is CASSQDWDRGRQPQHF. CDR3 DNA: TGCGCCAGCAGCCAAGATTGGGACAGGGGACGACAGCCCCAGCATTTT.

The CDR3 DNA follows: TGTGCCAGCAGCTTAGAGGTAGGACACGAGCAGTTCTTC. This codes for CASSLEVGHEQFF. This chain links TRBV7-2 with TRBJ2-1, with D tentatively TRBD1 (5 bases). The CDR3 spans 13 residues. Trimming removed 1 base at V and 10 bases at J, with 11 bases between. Germline V gene lookup returns CDR1 SGHTA and CDR2 FQGNSA.

This clone is a singleton in its sample. V usage is TRBV11-2 and J usage is TRBJ2-2, with D perhaps matching TRBD1 (6 bases). The CDR3 sequence is 15 residues long. The V gene lost 6 bases and the J gene lost 3 bases, with 14 bases spanning the gap. The germline V gene has CDR1 SGHAT and CDR2 FQNNGV. The CDR3 sequence is CASRPPGQDTGELFF. The CDR3 DNA reads TGTGCCAGCAGACCACCGGGACAAGACACCGGGGAGCTGTTTTTT.

The chain recombines TRBV30 with TRBJ2-3; D might be TRBD1 (6 bases). The CDR3 has 16 amino acids. CDR1 and CDR2 (germline): GTSNPN, SVGIG (reference sequence). V lost 0 bases and J 4 bases, leaving 17 bases between the germline ends. The CDR3 sequence is CAWSVGGWGLADTQYF. The CDR3 DNA reads as TGTGCCTGGAGTGTAGGGGGTTGGGGGTTGGCAGATACGCAGTATTTT.

The chain employs TRBV7-2 and TRBJ2-1; 11 bases match TRBD2. The germline V gene has CDR1 SGHTA and CDR2 FQGNSA. The CDR3 is 17 amino acids. J was trimmed by 7 bases and V by 0 bases; bases with no gene match: 8. The CDR3 sequence: CASSLAPLAGGPNEQFF. As DNA, the CDR3 is TGTGCCAGCAGCTTAGCGCCGTTAGCGGGAGGGCCGAATGAGCAGTTCTTC. Based on the CDR3 plus reference TRBV7-2 and TRBJ2-1, the full variable domain is GAGVSQSPSNKVTEKGKDVELRCDPISGHTALYWYRQSLGQGLEFLIYFQGNSAPDKSGLPSDRFSAERTGGSVSTLTIQRTQQEDSAVYLCASSLAPLAGGPNEQFFGPGTRLTVL.

There are a few counts of this clone. V usage is TRBV15 and J usage is TRBJ2-3; the match to TRBD2 covers 10 bases. The CDR3 covers 15 residues. V was clipped by 3 bases and J by 0 bases; unmatched bases: 0. Germline lookup yields CDR1 LNHNV and CDR2 YYDKDF (reference sequence). DNA for the CDR3: TGTGCCACCAGCAGGACTAGCGGGAGCACAGATACGCAGTATTTT. Translated: CATSRTSGSTDTQYF. Drawing the rest from reference TRBV15 and TRBJ2-3, the complete variable domain is DAMVIQNPRYQVTQFGKPVTLSCSQTLNHNVMYWYQQKSSQAPKLLFHYYDKDFNNEADTPDNFQSRRPNTSFCFLDIRSPGLGDTAMYLCATSRTSGSTDTQYFGPGTRLTVL.

This clone has only one observation. This chain links TRBV11-2 with TRBJ2-1, with D tentatively TRBD2 (6 bases). With 1 base removed from V and 4 bases from J, the gap between germline ends came to 11 bases. CDR1 is SGHAT, CDR2 FQNNGV, per germline. The length of the CDR3 is 15 residues. In DNA, the CDR3 is TGTGCCAGCAGCTTAGTCAAGGGGAGGTACAATGAGCAGTTCTTC. This sequence encodes CASSLVKGRYNEQFF.

The rearrangement joins TRBV19 to TRBJ2-1, with 8 bases identical to TRBD2. V dropped 3 bases and J dropped 0; count of bases not matched to a gene: 10. The CDR3 totals 18 residues. Germline V CDR1 and CDR2: LNHDA, SQIVND (reference sequence). CDR3 amino acids: CASSIDSGGRSSYNEQFF. CDR3 sequence (DNA): TGTGCCAGTAGTATCGATTCCGGCGGGAGGAGCTCCTACAATGAGCAGTTCTTC. The full variable domain, its missing parts supplied by reference TRBV19 and TRBJ2-1, is DGGITQSPKYLFRKEGQNVTLSCEQNLNHDAMYWYRQDPGQGLRLIYYSQIVNDFQKGDIAEGYSVSREKKESFPLTVTSAQKNPTAFYLCASSIDSGGRSSYNEQFFGPGTRLTVL.

There are a few counts of this clone. The chain carries TRBV4-2 and TRBJ2-2; D is possibly TRBD1 (6 bases). CDR1 is LGHNA, CDR2 YNFKEQ, per germline. Trimming took 0 bases from V and 6 from J, leaving 14 bases between them. The CDR3 runs 16 residues. The chain's CDR3 is CASSQDFQGSAGELFF. DNA of the CDR3: TGTGCCAGCAGCCAAGATTTCCAGGGGAGCGCCGGGGAGCTGTTTTTT.

This clone was counted only a few times. This rearrangement joins TRBV25-1 to TRBJ2-1; D is perhaps TRBD2 (6 bases). CDR1 MGHDK and CDR2 SYGVNS come from the germline V gene. V lost 5 bases, J lost 12 bases, and 14 bases lay in between. CDR3 length: 12 residues. CDR3 sequence reads: CASSPRLGGQFF. In DNA form, the CDR3 reads TGTGCCAGCAGTCCCAGACTCGGGGGGCAGTTCTTC.

The chain couples TRBV5-1 to TRBJ2-5, with D tentatively TRBD1 (5 bases). Trimming pared 4 bases from V and 5 bases from J, leaving 12 bases between. CDR1 and CDR2 (germline): SGHRS, YFSETQ. This CDR3 is built from 13 residues. DNA for the CDR3: TGCGCCAGCAGCGTCAGGGCTTTGGAGACCCAGTACTTC. Translating it yields CASSVRALETQYF.

The chain has TRBV10-3 and TRBJ2-5; 11 positions match TRBD2. V trimming: 4 bases; J trimming: 2 bases; junction bases outside the gene matches: 6. The CDR3 totals 16 residues. Germline V CDR1 and CDR2: ENHRY, SYGVKD. CDR3 sequence: CAISAGTSGLQETQYF. CDR3 DNA: TGTGCCATCAGTGCGGGGACTAGCGGATTACAAGAGACCCAGTACTTC.

This clone was seen just once. This chain links TRBV7-6 with TRBJ2-5; TRBD2 matches 9 bases. The germline gives CDR1 SGHVS, CDR2 FNYEAQ. The CDR3 contains 15 residues. V shed 5 bases and J 2 bases; nucleotides not matched to a gene: 6. CDR3 nucleotides: TGTGCCAGCAGCCCAACGACTAGCGGACAAGAGACCCAGTACTTC. It translates to CASSPTTSGQETQYF.